The rows below give T cell receptor beta chains drawn from one sample of a study of T cell repertoires in cytomegalovirus infection. Each CDR3 protein gets one entry after TCRdb re-called the reads with MiXCR. This table holds around 260,000 distinct CDR3 sequences, approximately 9.2% found once. Sequencing used PBMCs. The receptor set was obtained from a human donor in good health (CMV status not recorded). Some clones in this sample may be carry-over from other donors' samples. Each CDR3 is given with its conserved first and last residue. D genes are given only for firm matches. Clone size appears in some rows only: once, few, many, or a class for an expanded clone.

j_call v_call d_call clone_size cdr3_aa cdr3_nt
TRBJ1-1 TRBV10-1 . . CASSEAFGTEAFF TGCGCCAGCAGTGAGGCTTTTGGAACTGAAGCTTTCTTT
TRBJ2-7 TRBV7-2 . many CASSLKYEQYF TGTGCCAGCAGCTTAAAGTACGAGCAGTACTTC
TRBJ2-6 TRBV28 . . CASTDIGLRSGANVLTF TGTGCCAGCACCGACATAGGACTCAGATCTGGGGCCAACGTCCTGACTTTC
TRBJ2-3 TRBV7-2 . many CASSSILGQGSSTDTQYF TGTGCCAGCAGCTCCATTCTAGGCCAGGGGTCGAGCACAGATACGCAGTATTTT
TRBJ1-6 TRBV6-1 TRBD1 many CASSELAQTGAYNSPLHF TGTGCCAGCAGTGAACTGGCCCAAACAGGGGCCTATAATTCACCCCTCCACTTT
TRBJ2-5 TRBV6-6 TRBD1 few CASSGSTGFIRPETQYF TGTGCCAGCAGTGGATCGACAGGGTTTATTCGTCCAGAGACCCAGTACTTC
TRBJ1-6 TRBV30 . many CAWSSNNNSPLHF TGTGCCTGGAGTAGCAACAATAATTCACCCCTCCACTTT
TRBJ1-6 TRBV28 . many CASRPGSYNSPLHF TGTGCCAGCAGACCCGGGTCCTATAATTCACCCCTCCACTTT
TRBJ2-5 TRBV12-3/TRBV12-4 TRBD2 many CASSLAQLAGGETQYF TGTGCCAGCAGTTTAGCGCAGCTAGCGGGAGGTGAGACCCAGTACTTC
TRBJ2-5 TRBV7-2 . many CASSFRGSGETQYF TGTGCCAGCAGCTTTCGGGGATCGGGAGAGACCCAGTACTTC
TRBJ2-7 TRBV18 TRBD1 . CASSPTQGAAGEQYF TGTGCCAGCTCACCTACGCAGGGGGCAGCGGGTGAGCAGTACTTC
TRBJ2-3 TRBV7-2 . many CASSLEGADTQYF TGTGCCAGCAGCTTAGAGGGAGCAGATACGCAGTATTTT
TRBJ2-5 TRBV7-8 TRBD1 many CASSPVRGGRYQETQYF TGTGCCAGCAGTCCGGTTCGAGGGGGCAGATACCAAGAGACCCAGTACTTC
TRBJ2-3 TRBV7-2 TRBD1 . CASSFAGTGGLTDTQYF TGTGCCAGCAGCTTTGCCGGGACAGGGGGCCTCACAGATACGCAGTATTTT
TRBJ1-2 TRBV6-1 TRBD1 many CATNDRAGNYGYTF TGTGCCACCAATGACAGGGCGGGCAACTATGGCTACACCTTC
TRBJ1-2 TRBV7-2 TRBD1 many CASSPRQGGSYGYTF TGTGCCAGCAGCCCCCGACAGGGAGGGAGCTATGGCTACACCTTC
TRBJ1-5 TRBV29-1 . few CSARSGGGSNQPQHF TGCAGCGCTCGGTCCGGCGGGGGGAGCAATCAGCCCCAGCATTTT
TRBJ2-3 TRBV7-2 . many CASSLVSQTDTQYF TGTGCCAGCAGCTTAGTAAGCCAAACAGATACGCAGTATTTT
TRBJ2-2 TRBV28 . many CASGTRVPGELFF TGTGCCAGCGGTACTCGGGTTCCCGGGGAGCTGTTTTTT
TRBJ1-1 TRBV20-1 . many CSALPTMTGTGAAFF TGCAGTGCTCTACCTACAATGACAGGCACGGGCGCAGCTTTCTTT
TRBJ2-1 TRBV4-3 . many CASSQDGTSSYNEQFF TGCGCCAGCAGCCAAGATGGCACCAGCTCCTACAATGAGCAGTTCTTC
TRBJ2-1 TRBV23-1 . many CASSQSCRERNNEQFF TGCGCCAGCAGTCAATCGTGCAGGGAACGAAACAATGAGCAGTTCTTC
TRBJ2-4 TRBV19 . few CASSIDLRVLAKNIQYF TGTGCCAGTAGTATAGACCTCAGGGTTCTGGCCAAAAACATTCAGTACTTC
TRBJ2-1 TRBV11-2 . few CASSRGYDRNEQFF TGTGCCAGCAGCCGTGGATACGATCGCAATGAGCAGTTCTTC
TRBJ1-2 TRBV7-8 TRBD1 many CASSSRTGTSGYTF TGTGCCAGCAGCTCCCGGACAGGGACATCTGGCTACACCTTC
TRBJ1-1 TRBV7-2 . many CASSRHAGTFEAFF TGTGCCAGCAGTCGACATGCGGGGACCTTTGAAGCTTTCTTT
TRBJ1-2 TRBV6-5 TRBD1 many CASSDPWGQDYGYTF TGTGCCAGCAGTGACCCCTGGGGACAGGACTATGGCTACACCTTC
TRBJ1-4 TRBV14 TRBD1 few CASSRGPGQLNEKLFF TGTGCCAGCAGCCGGGGACCGGGACAGCTAAATGAAAAACTGTTTTTT
TRBJ2-1 TRBV19 TRBD1 few CASRSGQGPYNEQFF TGTGCCAGTAGATCTGGACAGGGCCCCTACAATGAGCAGTTCTTC
TRBJ2-1 TRBV7-2 . many CASSLGLDNEQFF TGTGCCAGCAGCTTAGGGCTAGACAATGAGCAGTTCTTC
TRBJ2-7 TRBV7-2 TRBD2 many CAGGTSGVIQEF TGTGCCGGGGGGACTAGCGGGGTAATCCAGGAGTTC
TRBJ1-1 TRBV12-3/TRBV12-4 . medium-sized CASSLGGFTEAFF TGTGCCAGCAGCTTGGGGGGTTTCACTGAAGCTTTCTTT
TRBJ2-5 TRBV7-2 . few CASRPPGGAQYF TGTGCCAGCAGACCCCCGGGCGGGGCCCAGTACTTC
TRBJ1-4 TRBV7-9 . many CASSPGEGSNEKLFF TGTGCCAGCAGCCCCGGTGAGGGCTCTAATGAAAAACTGTTTTTT
TRBJ1-6 TRBV14 . . CASSQDVPNSPLHF TGTGCCAGCAGCCAAGATGTGCCGAATTCACCCCTCCACTTT
TRBJ2-7 TRBV7-8 TRBD1 many CASTRDSQYEQYF TGTGCCAGCACCAGGGACAGCCAATACGAGCAGTACTTC
TRBJ2-3 TRBV11-3 . many CASSFLGDTDTQYF TGTGCCAGCAGCTTTTTGGGGGACACAGATACGCAGTATTTT
TRBJ1-6 TRBV11-2 TRBD1 many CASSQSGTGVNSPLHF TGTGCCAGCAGCCAATCCGGGACAGGCGTTAATTCACCCCTCCACTTT
TRBJ2-7 TRBV7-8 TRBD2 many CASSFSGLAIDSSYEQYF TGTGCCAGCAGCTTTTCGGGACTAGCGATTGATAGCTCCTACGAGCAGTACTTC
TRBJ1-2 TRBV7-2 . many CASRRTEVHGYTF TGTGCCAGCAGGAGGACAGAGGTTCATGGCTACACCTTC
TRBJ1-1 TRBV7-2 . many CASPRRMGGSMNTEAFF TGTGCCAGTCCCCGTCGAATGGGGGGTAGCATGAACACTGAAGCTTTCTTT
TRBJ1-1 TRBV28 TRBD1 many CASRSPGTGGEAFF TGTGCCAGCAGATCCCCCGGGACAGGCGGTGAAGCTTTCTTT